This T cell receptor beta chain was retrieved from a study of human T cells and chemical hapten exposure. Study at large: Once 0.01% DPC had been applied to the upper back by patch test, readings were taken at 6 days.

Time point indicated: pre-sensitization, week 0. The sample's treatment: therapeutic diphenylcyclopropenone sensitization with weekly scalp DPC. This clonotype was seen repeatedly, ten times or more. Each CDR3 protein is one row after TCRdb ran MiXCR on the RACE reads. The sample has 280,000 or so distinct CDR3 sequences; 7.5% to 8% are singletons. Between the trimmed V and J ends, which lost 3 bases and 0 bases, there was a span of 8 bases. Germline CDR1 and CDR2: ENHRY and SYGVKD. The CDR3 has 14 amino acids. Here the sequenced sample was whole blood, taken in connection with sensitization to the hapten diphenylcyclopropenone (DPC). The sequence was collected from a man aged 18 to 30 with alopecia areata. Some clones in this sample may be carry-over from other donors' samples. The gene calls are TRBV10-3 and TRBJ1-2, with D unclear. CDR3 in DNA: TGTGCCATCAGTGAACAAGTCCCTAACTATGGCTACACCTTC. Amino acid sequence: CAISEQVPNYGYTF.